A selection of T cell receptor beta chains follows, all from one sample in a study of cytomegalovirus exposure and HLA in healthy donors. Measured with immunoSEQ multiplex PCR; TCRdb has only the in-frame clones, and not every one. The sample records about 73,000 clones, about 90% being singletons. The sample comprised PBMCs. These receptor sequences come from a woman aged 18-29 years in good health and CMV-seropositive. CDR3s include the opening cysteine and the closing phenylalanine or tryptophan. The order of the fields is clone size, V gene, D gene, J gene, CDR3 DNA, CDR3 protein. A D gene is named only where the DNA matches it firmly. The size field is filled for only some rows; it gives once, few, many or a size class.

>-|TRBV6-1|-|TRBJ1-1
TGTGCCAGCACCGGGGAGGCCTTGGGCACTGAAGCTTTCTTT
CASTGEALGTEAFF
>once|TRBV29-1|TRBD2|TRBJ2-4
TGCAGCGTGGAAGGACTAGCGGGAGGAGGTAAAAACATTCAGTACTTC
CSVEGLAGGGKNIQYF
>-|TRBV4-2|TRBD1|TRBJ1-2
TGTGCCAGCAACCGGGACAGGGAGACTAACTATGGCTACACCTTC
CASNRDRETNYGYTF
>-|TRBV5-1|-|TRBJ2-1
TGCGCCAGCAGCGGCGGGACCAGGGAAAATGAGCAGTTCTTC
CASSGGTRENEQFF
>-|TRBV6-1|-|TRBJ1-4
TGTGCCAGCAGTGAAGGTCGTGCGGCCAGGGGTTATGAAAAACTGTTTTTT
CASSEGRAARGYEKLFF
>once|TRBV7-9|-|TRBJ2-5
TGTGCCAGCAGCTCACTCGACTTGGCCCCCGAGACCCAGTACTTC
CASSSLDLAPETQYF
>-|TRBV6-1|TRBD1|TRBJ2-3
TGTGCCAGCAAGATTACAGGGGGCACAGATACGCAGTATTTT
CASKITGGTDTQYF
>-|TRBV4-1|TRBD1|TRBJ2-7
TGCGCCAGCAGCCAACCGGGACAGGGGGCCTACGAGCAGTACTTC
CASSQPGQGAYEQYF
>-|TRBV2|-|TRBJ1-1
TGTGCCAGCAGTGAAACCCCAACCGGGAACACTGAAGCTTTCTTT
CASSETPTGNTEAFF
>once|TRBV6-6|TRBD1|TRBJ2-7
TGTGCCAGCAGTCCTACCGGGACAGGGGCCTACGAGCAGTACTTC
CASSPTGTGAYEQYF
>-|TRBV10-1|-|TRBJ2-2
TGCGCCAGCGGACAGACGAACACCGGGGAGCTGTTTTTT
CASGQTNTGELFF
>-|TRBV13|-|TRBJ2-7
TGTGCCAGCAGCTTAACCCGTTCCGGGGCCTACGAGCAGTACTTC
CASSLTRSGAYEQYF
>once|TRBV4-3|TRBD1|TRBJ1-2
TGCGCCAGCAGCCGGGGGACAGGGGAGGGTTATGGCTACACCTTC
CASSRGTGEGYGYTF
>medium-sized|TRBV7-3|-|TRBJ1-4
TGTGCCAGCAGCTTAGCGCCAGGTGGGCAGGAAAAACTGTTTTTT
CASSLAPGGQEKLFF
>-|TRBV7-7|TRBD2|TRBJ2-1
TGTGCTAGCAGCCTGTCTAGCGGGAGGAGAGACGAGCAGTTCTTC
CASSLSSGRRDEQFF
>once|TRBV30|TRBD1|TRBJ2-2
TGTGCCCGGTTATTGGGGACAGGGGGCACCGGGGAGCTGTTTTTT
CARLLGTGGTGELFF
>once|TRBV28|TRBD1|TRBJ1-2
TGTGCCAGCAGTTCAATAAGACAGGGACGCTATGGCTACACCTTC
CASSSIRQGRYGYTF
>-|TRBV6-6|TRBD2|TRBJ2-3
TGTGCCAGCAGTTACTCCACTAGCGGGATCACAGATACGCAGTATTTT
CASSYSTSGITDTQYF
>few|TRBV9|TRBD1|TRBJ1-1
TGTGCCAGCAGCGTAGGAGCTGGACAGGGGGCGACTGAAGCTTTCTTT
CASSVGAGQGATEAFF
>-|TRBV7-9|-|TRBJ1-3
TGTGCCAGCAGGCCCACCCAGGGGTTAGAAGGAAACACCATATATTTT
CASRPTQGLEGNTIYF
>-|TRBV6-1|TRBD1|TRBJ1-1
TGTGCCACGTCCCGGGACAGGTGGGGGAACACTGAAGCTTTCTTT
CATSRDRWGNTEAFF
>-|TRBV19|-|TRBJ1-1
TGTGCCAGTAGTATCGGCGGAGCCGTTGAAGCTTTCTTT
CASSIGGAVEAFF
>-|TRBV2|-|TRBJ2-2
TGTGCCAGCAATAAGAGGGCTAACACCGGGGAGCTGTTTTTT
CASNKRANTGELFF